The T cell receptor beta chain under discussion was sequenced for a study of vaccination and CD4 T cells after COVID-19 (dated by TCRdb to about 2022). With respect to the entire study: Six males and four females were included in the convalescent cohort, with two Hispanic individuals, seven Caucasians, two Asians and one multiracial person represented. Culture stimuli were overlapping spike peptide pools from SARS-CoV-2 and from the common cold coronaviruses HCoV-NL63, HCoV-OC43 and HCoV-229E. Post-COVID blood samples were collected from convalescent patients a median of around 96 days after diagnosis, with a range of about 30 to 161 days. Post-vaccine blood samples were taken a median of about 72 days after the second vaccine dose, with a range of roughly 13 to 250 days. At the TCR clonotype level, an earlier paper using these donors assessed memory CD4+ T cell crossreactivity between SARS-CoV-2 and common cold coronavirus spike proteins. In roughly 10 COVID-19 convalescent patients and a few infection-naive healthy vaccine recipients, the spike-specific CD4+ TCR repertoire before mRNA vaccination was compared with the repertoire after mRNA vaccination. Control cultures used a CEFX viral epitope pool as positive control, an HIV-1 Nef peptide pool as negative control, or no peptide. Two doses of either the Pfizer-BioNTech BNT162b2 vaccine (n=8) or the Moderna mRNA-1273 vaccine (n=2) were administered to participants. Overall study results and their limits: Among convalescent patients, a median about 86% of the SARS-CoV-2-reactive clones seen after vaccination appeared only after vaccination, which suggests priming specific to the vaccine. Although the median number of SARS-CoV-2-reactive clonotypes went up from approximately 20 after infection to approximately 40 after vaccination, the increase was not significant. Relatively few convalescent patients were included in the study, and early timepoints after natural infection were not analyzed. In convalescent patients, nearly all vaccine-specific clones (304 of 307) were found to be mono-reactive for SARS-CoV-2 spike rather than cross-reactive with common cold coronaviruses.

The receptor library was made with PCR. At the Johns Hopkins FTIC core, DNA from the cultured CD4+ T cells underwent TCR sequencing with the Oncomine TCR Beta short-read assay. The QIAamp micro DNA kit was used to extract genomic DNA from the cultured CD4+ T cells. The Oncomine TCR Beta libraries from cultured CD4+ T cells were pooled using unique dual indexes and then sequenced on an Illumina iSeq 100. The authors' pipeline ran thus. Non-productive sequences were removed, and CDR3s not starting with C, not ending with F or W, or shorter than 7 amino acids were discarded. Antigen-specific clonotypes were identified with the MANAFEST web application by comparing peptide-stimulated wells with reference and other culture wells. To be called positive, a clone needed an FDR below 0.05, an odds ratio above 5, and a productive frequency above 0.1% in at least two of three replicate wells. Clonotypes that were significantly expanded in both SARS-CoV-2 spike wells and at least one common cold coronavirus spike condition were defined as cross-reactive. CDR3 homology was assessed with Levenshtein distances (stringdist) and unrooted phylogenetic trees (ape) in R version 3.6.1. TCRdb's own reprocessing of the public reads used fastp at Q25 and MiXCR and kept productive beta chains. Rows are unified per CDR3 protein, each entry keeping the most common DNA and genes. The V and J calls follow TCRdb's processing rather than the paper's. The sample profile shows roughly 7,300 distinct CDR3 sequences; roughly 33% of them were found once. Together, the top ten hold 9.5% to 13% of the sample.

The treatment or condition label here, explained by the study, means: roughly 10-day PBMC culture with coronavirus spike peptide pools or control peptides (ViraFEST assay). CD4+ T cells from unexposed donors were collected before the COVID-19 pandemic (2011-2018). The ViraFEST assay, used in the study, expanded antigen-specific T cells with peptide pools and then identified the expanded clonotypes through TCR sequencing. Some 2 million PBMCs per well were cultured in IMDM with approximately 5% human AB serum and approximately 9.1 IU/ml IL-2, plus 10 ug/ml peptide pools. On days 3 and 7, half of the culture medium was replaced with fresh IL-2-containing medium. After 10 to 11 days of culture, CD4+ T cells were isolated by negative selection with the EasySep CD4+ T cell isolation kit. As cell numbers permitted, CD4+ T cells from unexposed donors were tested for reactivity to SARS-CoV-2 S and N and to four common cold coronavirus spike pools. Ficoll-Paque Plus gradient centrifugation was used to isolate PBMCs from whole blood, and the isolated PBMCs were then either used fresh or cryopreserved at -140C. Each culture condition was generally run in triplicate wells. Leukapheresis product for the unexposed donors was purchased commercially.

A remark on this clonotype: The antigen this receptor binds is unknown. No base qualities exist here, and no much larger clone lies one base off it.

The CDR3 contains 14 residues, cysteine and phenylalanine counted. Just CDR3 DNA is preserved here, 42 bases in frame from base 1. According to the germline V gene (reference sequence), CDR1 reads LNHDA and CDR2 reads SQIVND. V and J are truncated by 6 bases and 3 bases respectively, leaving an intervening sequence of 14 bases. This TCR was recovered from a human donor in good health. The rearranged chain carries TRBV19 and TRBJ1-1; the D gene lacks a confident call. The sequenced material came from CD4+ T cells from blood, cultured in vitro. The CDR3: CASSATHQYTEAFF. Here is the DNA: TGTGCCAGTAGCGCGACACATCAGTACACTGAAGCTTTCTTT. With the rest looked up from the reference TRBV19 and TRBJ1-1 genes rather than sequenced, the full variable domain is DGGITQSPKYLFRKEGQNVTLSCEQNLNHDAMYWYRQDPGQGLRLIYYSQIVNDFQKGDIAEGYSVSREKKESFPLTVTSAQKNPTAFYLCASSATHQYTEAFFGQGTRLTVV.